What follows are 26 T cell receptor beta chains derived from one specimen sequenced in a study of cytomegalovirus exposure and HLA in healthy donors (dated by TCRdb to 2016 to 2017). The protocol used for the library was the immunoSEQ multiplex PCR assay. The multiplex PCR relied on a mix of 60 forward primers for TCR Vbeta segments and 13 reverse primers for TCR Jbeta segments. TCRdb retrieved this table from immuneACCESS and kept in-frame rearrangements only. Not all clones are present; in checked studies, unresolved V genes account for under half, and no reason is known for the remainder. Within this sample are under 300,000 clones, with about 80% of them counted one time only. The ten largest clones take up roughly 7.4% of the sample. Sample: PBMCs. These TCRs come from a woman aged 55 to 70 in good health and CMV-seropositive.

The chain has TRBV29-1 and TRBJ1-5, with 10 bases identical to TRBD1. The germline V gene encodes CDR1 SQVTM and CDR2 ANQGSEA. J was trimmed by 7 bases and V by 6 bases; bases with no gene match: 6. CDR3 size: 13 residues. The CDR3 loop is CSVGQGRGQPQHF. The CDR3 DNA is TGCAGCGTGGGACAGGGGAGGGGGCAGCCCCAGCATTTT.

This clone is a singleton in its sample. In DNA, the CDR3 is TGCGCCAGCAGCCCTCACCTAGCTGAAGAGACCCAGTACTTC. Amino acids: CASSPHLAEETQYF. The genes are TRBV5-1 and TRBJ2-5, with D possibly being TRBD2 (5 bases). The V and J ends lost 4 bases and 3 bases respectively, with 13 bases between them. Germline lookup yields CDR1 SGHRS and CDR2 YFSETQ. The CDR3 has 14 amino acids.

The V gene is TRBV28, the J gene TRBJ2-1, with TRBD2 matching over 8 bases. Unmatched junction bases numbered 6, after V lost 3 bases and J lost 2 bases. CDR3 length: 16 residues. The germline CDR1 and CDR2 sequences are MDHEN and SYDVKM. CDR3 sequence: CASSFWSGSTYNEQFF. As DNA, the CDR3 is TGTGCCAGCAGTTTTTGGAGCGGGAGCACCTACAATGAGCAGTTCTTC.

The J gene is TRBJ1-2, the V gene TRBV2; 8 nucleotides match TRBD1. Germline CDR1 is SNHLY and CDR2 is FYNNEI. Trimming at V came to 3 bases and at J to 5 bases, leaving 11 bases not matched to a gene. The length of the CDR3 is 16 residues. This CDR3 reads CASSETGVSSPYGYTF. The CDR3 DNA follows: TGTGCCAGCAGTGAGACAGGGGTCTCTTCGCCATATGGCTACACCTTC.

This chain links TRBV6-5 with TRBJ2-4; D not resolved. Trimming removed 7 bases from V and 5 bases from J, with 12 bases in between. The CDR3 is made up of 13 amino acids. The germline V gene encodes CDR1 MNHEY and CDR2 SVGAGI. The CDR3 coding sequence is TGTGCCAGCATGGGCAGCCTCGAAAACATTCAGTACTTC. This gives the protein CASMGSLENIQYF.

The V gene is TRBV10-3, the J gene TRBJ1-3, with D possibly matching TRBD1 (6 bases). This CDR3 contains 13 residues. Trimming cost V 11 bases and J 3 bases, with 14 bases left between them. CDR1 is ENHRY, CDR2 SYGVKD, per germline. The CDR3 sequence: CAARPGDGNTIYF. CDR3 sequence (DNA): TGTGCCGCAAGACCAGGGGATGGAAACACCATATATTTT.

V usage is TRBV7-6 and J usage is TRBJ2-1, with 8 bases aligning to TRBD1. This CDR3 is built from 15 residues. Germline V gene data show CDR1 as SGHVS and CDR2 as FNYEAQ. The J segment lost 9 bases and the V segment lost 1 base, leaving 8 bases of the junction unmatched. The CDR3 spells CASSLGSSGGGEQFF. CDR3 bases: TGTGCCAGCAGCTTAGGGAGTTCAGGGGGCGGTGAGCAGTTCTTC.

This sequence joins TRBV19 and TRBJ1-2, with D possibly TRBD1 on 6 matching bases. Germline loops: CDR1 LNHDA, CDR2 SQIVND (reference sequence). Trimming stripped 6 bases from V and 2 bases from J, with 13 bases between. The CDR3 sequence is 14 residues long. The CDR3 DNA reads TGTGCCAGTAGGGAGGTAGGACAGAACTATGGCTACACCTTC. The encoded protein is CASREVGQNYGYTF.

The chain employs TRBV28 and TRBJ1-5, with 8 bases aligning to TRBD1. The CDR3 contains 15 residues. CDR1 is MDHEN, CDR2 SYDVKM, per germline. With 6 bases clipped from V and 7 bases from J, the junction kept 11 bases outside the gene matches. The CDR3 region is CASSLGQGTGQPQHF. As DNA, the CDR3 is TGTGCCAGCAGCCTAGGACAGGGAACAGGCCAGCCCCAGCATTTT.

V is TRBV2 and J is TRBJ2-1; TRBD2 aligns across 15 bases. CDR3 length: 17 amino acids. Germline CDR1 reads SNHLY; CDR2 reads FYNNEI. J was trimmed by 9 bases and V by 6 bases; bases with no gene match: 12. CDR3 bases: TGTGCCAGCAGGGCTAGGACTAGCGGGAGGGCCAGGGCTGAGCAGTTCTTC. It codes for CASRARTSGRARAEQFF.

The chain couples TRBV5-6 to TRBJ2-7; maybe TRBD1 (6 bases). CDR3 length equals 14 residues. Germline V gives CDR1 SGHDT, CDR2 YYEEEE. V was clipped by 0 bases and J by 3 bases, with 10 bases between them. CDR3: CASSLDNRVYEQYF. In nucleotides, the CDR3 is TGTGCCAGCAGCTTGGATAACAGGGTCTACGAGCAGTACTTC. Combining the CDR3 with reference TRBV5-6 and TRBJ2-7 gives the whole variable domain DAGVTQSPTHLIKTRGQQVTLRCSPKSGHDTVSWYQQALGQGPQFIFQYYEEEERQRGNFPDRFSGHQFPNYSSELNVNALLLGDSALYLCASSLDNRVYEQYFGPGTRLTVT.

The chain recombines TRBV13 with TRBJ2-5; a possible D gene is TRBD1 (5 bases). The DNA end lines up better with TRBJ2-7; the J call may be wrong. This CDR3 has 16 residues. Germline lookup yields CDR1 PRHDT and CDR2 FYEKMQ (reference sequence). This CDR3 reads CATLRLLKQVTYEQYF. The DNA of the CDR3 is TGTGCCACACTCCGCCTGTTAAAACAGGTAACCTACGAGCAGTACTTC.

CDR3 region: CASSRGTGSSIISYEQYF. DNA of the CDR3: TGTGCCAGTTCGCGTGGGACAGGGTCCTCTATCATCTCCTACGAGCAGTACTTC. The J gene is TRBJ2-7, the V gene TRBV6-7; 9 nucleotides line up with TRBD1. TRBV6-7 is an ORF, with its function uncertain. The trim removed 9 bases at V and 0 bases at J, leaving 18 bases unmatched. CDR3 length: 18 residues.

V usage is TRBV6-1 and J usage is TRBJ2-1, with D unclear. CDR1 MNHNS and CDR2 SASEGT come from the germline V gene. This CDR3 has 15 amino acids. V was trimmed by 5 bases and J by 0 bases, leaving 11 bases between them. The CDR3, as DNA: TGTGCCAGCAGTCGGCTAGTGGGCTCCTACAATGAGCAGTTCTTC. This translates into CASSRLVGSYNEQFF.

This rearrangement joins TRBV6-5 to TRBJ1-1; D perhaps matches TRBD1 (6 bases). V lost 6 bases and J lost 5, with 10 bases in between. The CDR3 spans 12 residues. Per germline, CDR1 MNHEY and CDR2 SVGAGI. The CDR3 here is CASRTGWTEAFF. The CDR3 nucleotides read TGTGCCAGCAGGACAGGATGGACTGAAGCTTTCTTT.

The rearrangement uses TRBV6-5 and TRBJ1-1; unclear D gene. V was trimmed by 2 bases and J by 3 bases, leaving 10 bases between them. The germline V gene encodes CDR1 MNHEY and CDR2 SVGAGI. This CDR3 comprises 14 residues. The CDR3 sequence: CASSYVRVHTEAFF. CDR3 DNA: TGTGCCAGCAGTTACGTCCGGGTCCACACTGAAGCTTTCTTT.

The chain combines TRBV5-8 with TRBJ2-7; D possibly corresponds to TRBD1 (6 bases). Trimming removed 0 bases from V and 3 bases from J, with 10 bases in between. CDR1 and CDR2 from the germline V gene are SGHTS and YDEGEE. This CDR3 region has 14 residues. The CDR3 loop is CASSLGTEDYEQYF. CDR3 sequence (DNA): TGTGCCAGCAGCTTGGGGACAGAAGACTACGAGCAGTACTTC.

The chain is built from TRBV5-1 and TRBJ2-7; TRBD2 matches at 8 bases. The CDR3 runs to 14 residues. V trimming: 3 bases; J trimming: 5 bases; junction bases outside the gene matches: 7. Looked up from germline, CDR1 is SGHRS and CDR2 is YFSETQ. The CDR3 DNA sequence: TGCGCCAGCAGCTGGCGGGAGGCCCTCGACGAGCAGTACTTC. It encodes CASSWREALDEQYF.

J is TRBJ2-1 and V is TRBV11-2; 7 nucleotides match TRBD2. This CDR3 region has 16 residues. Germline V CDR1 and CDR2: SGHAT, FQNNGV. V lost 6 bases and J lost 3; bases outside the gene matches: 11. DNA of the CDR3: TGTGCCAGCAGTCGATCGGGAGGCCTACTCTACAATGAGCAGTTCTTC. It specifies CASSRSGGLLYNEQFF.

The chain is built from TRBV4-1 and TRBJ1-5; 11 bases agree with TRBD1. The CDR3 is 15 residues long. Per the germline V gene, CDR1 is MGHRA and CDR2 is YSYEKL. Losses at the gene ends were 8 bases for V and 1 base for J; bases not matched to a gene: 4. CDR3 nucleotide sequence: TGCGCCAGCTCGGACAGGGGGCTGAGCAATCAGCCCCAGCATTTT. Encoded protein: CASSDRGLSNQPQHF.

V usage is TRBV5-1 and J usage is TRBJ1-1, with 7 bases fitting TRBD1. The V gene end was trimmed by 5 bases and the J gene end by 5 bases; junction bases not matched to a gene: 12. Germline CDR1 SGHRS, CDR2 YFSETQ. The CDR3 contains 15 residues. CDR3 nucleotide sequence: TGCGCCAGCAGACCTATAGACAGGGATTTTACTGAAGCTTTCTTT. Its protein is CASRPIDRDFTEAFF.

The chain combines TRBV28 with TRBJ2-1; a weak D match, TRBD1 (5 bases). V was shortened by 2 bases and J by 0 bases, with 11 bases between the two germline ends. The germline V gene has CDR1 MDHEN and CDR2 SYDVKM. The CDR3 spans 16 residues. CDR3 in amino acids: CASSLPTVYSYNEQFF. CDR3 coding DNA: TGTGCCAGCAGTTTACCGACAGTTTACTCCTACAATGAGCAGTTCTTC. The variable domain in full, with the rest retrieved from reference TRBV28 and TRBJ2-1, is DVKVTQSSRYLVKRTGEKVFLECVQDMDHENMFWYRQDPGLGLRLIYFSYDVKMKEKGDIPEGYSVSREKKERFSLILESASTNQTSMYLCASSLPTVYSYNEQFFGPGTRLTVL.

The chain uses TRBV7-6 and TRBJ1-3, with a tentative D call TRBD1 (5 bases). Germline V gene data show CDR1 as SGHVS and CDR2 as FNYEAQ. The CDR3 is 18 residues long. V was cut by 7 bases and J by 0 bases, with 22 bases left in between. The CDR3 sequence: CASIYELGGSSSGNTIYF. The CDR3 nucleotides read TGTGCCAGCATCTACGAGCTGGGGGGATCGAGCTCTGGAAACACCATATATTTT.

This chain joins TRBV29-1 and TRBJ2-7; D is possibly TRBD1 (5 bases). Trimming pared 0 bases from V and 2 bases from J, leaving 8 bases between. From germline, CDR1 is SQVTM and CDR2 ANQGSEA. The CDR3 has 13 amino acids. The CDR3 region is CSVEDETAYEQYF. In nucleotides, the CDR3 is TGCAGCGTTGAAGACGAGACAGCCTACGAGCAGTACTTC.

This clone occurred once. The chain couples TRBV11-2 to TRBJ2-1; 12 bases line up with TRBD2. The CDR3 contains 14 residues. V dropped 4 bases and J dropped 6; count of bases not matched to a gene: 1. Per germline, CDR1 SGHAT and CDR2 FQNNGV. CDR3 bases: TGTGCCAGCAGCTGGACTAGCGGGGTCAATGAGCAGTTCTTC. This encodes CASSWTSGVNEQFF.

The chain has TRBV9 and TRBJ2-7; 8 positions agree with TRBD2. Germline trimming cut 4 bases from V and 2 bases from J; bases unmatched to any gene: 2. The CDR3 covers 13 residues. Germline loops: CDR1 SGDLS, CDR2 YYNGEE. CDR3 protein: CASSPTSAYEQYF. DNA for the CDR3: TGTGCCAGCAGCCCGACTAGCGCCTACGAGCAGTACTTC.